These 17 T cell receptor beta chains originate from one sample sequenced in a study of control samples from healthy donors and cancer patients (TCRdb year 2020). Receptor libraries were prepared by the immunoSEQ multiplex PCR assay. This immuneACCESS table, as held by TCRdb, lists in-frame sequences with V and J called but not all clones. Of the missing ones, under half trace to an unresolved V gene in checked studies; the others have no known cause. In this sample the table shows roughly 130,000 clones, around 93% of which occur a single time. Of the sample, 1.5% to 2% is held by the ten largest clones. Sequenced sample: PBMCs. These TCRs come from a man aged 45-65 years with head and neck cancer.

In this sample, this clone turned up once. The V gene is TRBV5-5, the J gene TRBJ1-6; D is uncertain. The CDR3 covers 14 residues. Trimming took 2 bases from V and 2 from J, leaving 5 bases between them. Looked up from germline, CDR1 is SGHKS and CDR2 is YYEKEE (reference sequence). This chain's CDR3 is CASSLRPYNSPLHF. CDR3 nucleotide sequence: TGTGCCAGCAGCTTACGTCCCTATAATTCACCCCTCCACTTT.

V gene TRBV9 combines with J gene TRBJ2-2; D unresolved. The CDR3 consists of 16 residues. Trimming removed 4 bases from V and 6 bases from J, with 19 bases in between. Germline-derived CDR1 and CDR2 are SGDLS and YYNGEE. This CDR3 reads CASSPHPLPTPGELFF. CDR3 DNA sequence: TGTGCCAGCAGCCCTCACCCCCTTCCCACACCCGGGGAGCTGTTTTTT.

The chain uses TRBV5-6 and TRBJ1-3, with 8 bases lining up with TRBD1. The CDR3 is 17 amino acids. CDR1 is SGHDT, CDR2 YYEEEE, per germline. V lost 3 bases, J lost 1 base, and 9 bases stayed unmatched. The CDR3 nucleotides read TGTGCCAGCAGCTCTTTTGGACAGGGCAGGTCTGGAAACACCATATATTTT. It codes for CASSSFGQGRSGNTIYF.

This clone appeared once. The genes are TRBV9 and TRBJ1-2, with a weak D call TRBD1 (5 bases). This CDR3 region has 14 residues. Germline V gives CDR1 SGDLS, CDR2 YYNGEE. V lost 0 bases and J lost 2, with 8 bases in between. The CDR3 DNA reads TGTGCCAGCAGCGTAGACGAGGGGAACTATGGCTACACCTTC. It specifies CASSVDEGNYGYTF.

This chain joins TRBV7-2 and TRBJ2-1; 9 bases are shared with TRBD2. The germline gives CDR1 SGHTA, CDR2 FQGNSA. CDR3 size: 17 residues. The J segment lost 0 bases and the V segment lost 1 base, leaving 4 bases of the junction unmatched. CDR3 region: CASSLGGSGGSYNEQFF. As DNA, the CDR3 is TGTGCCAGCAGCTTAGGGGGTAGCGGGGGCTCCTACAATGAGCAGTTCTTC.

DNA of the CDR3: TGTGCCAGCAGCATAGGGGGTACTGGACTCTACAGAAACACCATATATTTT. Protein sequence: CASSIGGTGLYRNTIYF. V usage is TRBV9 and J usage is TRBJ1-3; maybe TRBD1 (6 bases). Germline V gives CDR1 SGDLS, CDR2 YYNGEE. With 4 bases removed from V and 5 bases from J, the gap between germline ends came to 22 bases. This CDR3 comprises 17 residues.

This clone showed up many times. This rearrangement joins TRBV7-2 to TRBJ2-7, with TRBD1 matching 9 bases. V lost 1 base and J lost 6; bases outside the gene matches: 13. From germline, CDR1 is SGHTA and CDR2 FQGNSA. This CDR3 region has 17 residues. CDR3 in amino acids: CASSLEGIGTGYREQYF. The CDR3 region has the DNA TGTGCCAGCAGCTTAGAAGGGATCGGGACAGGGTATCGCGAGCAGTACTTC.

The rearrangement uses TRBV27 and TRBJ1-5; 9 positions match TRBD1. V trimming: 4 bases; J trimming: 2 bases; junction bases outside the gene matches: 12. The CDR3 length is 18 residues. Germline V gene sequence: CDR1 MNHEY, CDR2 SMNVEV (reference sequence). CDR3 coding DNA: TGTGCCAGCAGTTCCGGGACAGGGACCTTGGTCGGCAATCAGCCCCAGCATTTT. Its translation is CASSSGTGTLVGNQPQHF.

The CDR3 spells CASSRGLAGGQETQYF. CDR3 coding DNA: TGTGCCAGCAGCCGGGGACTAGCGGGGGGTCAAGAGACCCAGTACTTC. The V and J genes are TRBV7-7 and TRBJ2-5; 15 nucleotides align to TRBD2. The CDR3 sequence is 16 residues long. V lost 5 bases to trimming and J lost 2 bases; unmatched junction nucleotides: 3. CDR1 is SSHAT, CDR2 FNYEAQ, per germline (reference sequence).

V and J are TRBV18 and TRBJ2-5; D not resolved. The CDR3 has 13 residues. In germline, CDR1 is KGHSH, CDR2 LQKENI. V lost 1 base and J lost 5, with 8 bases in between. CDR3 loop: CASSPRPMETQYF. The CDR3 bases are TGTGCCAGCTCACCACGGCCCATGGAGACCCAGTACTTC. Combining the CDR3 with reference TRBV18 and TRBJ2-5 gives the whole variable domain NAGVMQNPRHLVRRRGQEARLRCSPMKGHSHVYWYRQLPEEGLKFMVYLQKENIIDESGMPKERFSAEFPKEGPSILRIQQVVRGDSAAYFCASSPRPMETQYFGPGTRLLVL.

This chain links TRBV9 with TRBJ1-3, with unresolved D. The CDR3 is made up of 13 amino acids. Trimming pared 0 bases from V and 2 bases from J, leaving 3 bases between. Germline V gives CDR1 SGDLS, CDR2 YYNGEE. The CDR3 nucleotides are TGTGCCAGCAGCGTAGAGGCTGGAAACACCATATATTTT. It is translated as CASSVEAGNTIYF.

This chain links TRBV7-2 with TRBJ2-1; TRBD2 aligns across 10 bases. Per germline, CDR1 SGHTA and CDR2 FQGNSA. This CDR3 is 15 amino acids long. After removal of 5 bases from V and 10 bases from J, the junction contained 11 bases not matched to a gene. The CDR3 sequence is CASSPTSGGAREQFF. The CDR3 nucleotides read TGTGCCAGCAGCCCTACGAGCGGGGGGGCACGGGAGCAGTTCTTC.

The J gene is TRBJ2-2, the V gene TRBV3-1 (or the pseudogene TRBV3-2); TRBD1 aligns across 7 bases. CDR1 and CDR2 (germline): LGHDT, YNNKEL (reference sequence). With V trimmed by 6 bases and J by 6 bases, 13 bases remained unmatched. The CDR3 is 16 residues long. The CDR3 sequence is CASRTSSTGWAGELFF. CDR3 sequence (DNA): TGTGCCAGCAGAACCTCGTCGACAGGGTGGGCCGGGGAGCTGTTTTTT.

The table lists this clone with a count of one. This sequence joins TRBV10-2 and TRBJ1-4; the D is unclear. The V end was cut by 7 bases, the J end by 4 bases, with 4 bases between. In germline, CDR1 is WSHSY, CDR2 SAAADI. CDR3 length: 11 amino acids. As DNA, the CDR3 is TGCGCCAGCATCTATAATGAAAAACTGTTTTTT. Its translation is CASIYNEKLFF.

The gene calls are TRBV6-4 and TRBJ2-2, with D tentatively TRBD1 or TRBD2 (6 bases each). Trimming removed 0 bases at V and 5 bases at J, with 13 bases between. Germline V gives CDR1 MRHNA, CDR2 SNTAGT. The CDR3 is made up of 16 amino acids. This chain's CDR3 is CASSDSSRGGTGELFF. The DNA for the CDR3 is TGTGCCAGCAGTGACTCCAGCAGGGGAGGTACCGGGGAGCTGTTTTTT.

About this clone: Other DNA sequences in this specimen translate into the identical CDR3. V usage is TRBV5-1 and J usage is TRBJ2-5; D is tentatively TRBD1 or TRBD2 (5 bases each). Germline CDR1 reads SGHRS; CDR2 reads YFSETQ. Trimming stripped 4 bases from V and 5 bases from J, with 15 bases between. The CDR3 totals 14 residues. CDR3 sequence reads: CASSQGRLQETQYF. In nucleotides, the CDR3 is TGCGCCAGCAGCCAGGGACGCCTCCAGGAGACCCAGTACTTC.

The gene calls are TRBV6-5 and TRBJ1-1; D is ambiguous. The CDR3 is 11 residues long. From germline, CDR1 is MNHEY and CDR2 SVGAGI. The V and J ends lost 7 bases and 2 bases respectively, with 5 bases between them. Written as DNA, the CDR3 is TGTGCCAGCAAGCGAAACACTGAAGCTTTCTTT. Its protein is CASKRNTEAFF.